There are a few counts of the clone carrying this T cell receptor beta chain. Its antigen remains unidentified. Germline V lookup: CDR1 SEHNR, CDR2 FQNEAQ (reference sequence). J gave up 2 bases and V 5 bases, and 5 bases lay outside the gene matches. The CDR3 contains 17 residues. The data stem from a study of shared clonotypes between healthy human individuals. Study summary: Participating donors consisted of a couple of women and a few men aged 18 to 49.

It was CD45RO-negative cells, positively selected for CCR7, that made up naive CD8 cells, with terminally differentiated effector memory CD45RA+ cells excluded. Libraries were prepared by immunoSEQ multiplex PCR; TCRdb keeps only in-frame clonotypes and omits some of them. This sample has about 820,000 clones, with around 93% found just once. Study results and limitations: The study generally estimated greater richness for naive than memory subsets.

The V gene is TRBV7-9, the J gene TRBJ2-3, with 15 nucleotides matching TRBD2. The TCR sequence derives from a man aged 30 to 45 in good health. The sample comprised naive CD8+ T cells sorted from blood. CDR3 sequence (DNA): TGTGCCAGCAGCCCACGGACTAGCGGGAGGGACACAGATACGCAGTATTTT. It yields the protein CASSPRTSGRDTDTQYF.